This TCR beta chain appears in the sequencing data of a study of blood T cell repertoires in COVID-19. This CDR3 contains 15 residues. After removal of 3 bases from V and 6 bases from J, the junction contained 5 bases not matched to a gene. Germline CDR1 and CDR2: SGDLS and YYNGEE. Method: immunoSEQ multiplex PCR; TCRdb's copy keeps in-frame clones and lacks some. This sample yields about 65,000 clones, of which around 93% are seen a single time; roughly 2.7% belongs to the top ten. The chain employs TRBV9 and TRBJ2-2, with TRBD2 matching over 10 bases. The origin of this receptor is a man aged 65-85 years with active COVID-19. The sample taken for sequencing was peripheral blood. The CDR3 DNA sequence: TGTGCCAGCAGCGAGCGGGGGGGTTTACCCGGGGAGCTGTTTTTT. Its translation: CASSERGGLPGELFF. Full variable domain (missing parts from reference TRBV9 and TRBJ2-2): DSGVTQTPKHLITATGQRVTLRCSPRSGDLSVYWYQQSLDQGLQFLIQYYNGEERAKGNILERFSAQQFPDLHSELNLSSLELGDSALYFCASSERGGLPGELFFGEGSRLTVL.